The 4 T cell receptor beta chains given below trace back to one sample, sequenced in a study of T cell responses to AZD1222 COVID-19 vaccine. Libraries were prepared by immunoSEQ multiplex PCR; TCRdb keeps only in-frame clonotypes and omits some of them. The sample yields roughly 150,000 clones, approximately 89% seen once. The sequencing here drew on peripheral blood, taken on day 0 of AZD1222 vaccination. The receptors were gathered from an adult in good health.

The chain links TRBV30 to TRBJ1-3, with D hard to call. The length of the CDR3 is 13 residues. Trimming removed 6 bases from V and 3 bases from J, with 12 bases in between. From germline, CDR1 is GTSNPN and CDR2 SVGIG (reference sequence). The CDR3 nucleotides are TGTGCCTGTGAGGTGGCCGGTGGAAACACCATATATTTT. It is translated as CACEVAGGNTIYF.

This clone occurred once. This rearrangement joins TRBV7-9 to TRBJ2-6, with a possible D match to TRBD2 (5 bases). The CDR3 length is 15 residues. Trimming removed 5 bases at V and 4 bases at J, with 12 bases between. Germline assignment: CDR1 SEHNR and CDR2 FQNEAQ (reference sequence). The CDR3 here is CASSPGGSGANVLTF. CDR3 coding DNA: TGTGCCAGCAGCCCTGGCGGGTCCGGGGCCAACGTCCTGACTTTC. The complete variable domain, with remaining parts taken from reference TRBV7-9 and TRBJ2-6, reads DTGVSQNPRHKITKRGQNVTFRCDPISEHNRLYWYRQTLGQGPEFLTYFQNEAQLEKSRLLSDRFSAERPKGSFSTLEIQRTEQGDSAMYLCASSPGGSGANVLTFGAGSRLTVL.

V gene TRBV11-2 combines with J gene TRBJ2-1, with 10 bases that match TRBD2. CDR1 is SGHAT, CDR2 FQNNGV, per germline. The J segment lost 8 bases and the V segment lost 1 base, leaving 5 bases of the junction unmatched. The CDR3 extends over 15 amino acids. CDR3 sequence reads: CASSLVAGGFYEQFF. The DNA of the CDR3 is TGTGCCAGCAGCTTAGTAGCGGGAGGCTTCTATGAGCAGTTCTTC.

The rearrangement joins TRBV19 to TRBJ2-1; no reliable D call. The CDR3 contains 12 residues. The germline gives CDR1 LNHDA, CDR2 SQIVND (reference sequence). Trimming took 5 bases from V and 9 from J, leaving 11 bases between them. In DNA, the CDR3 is TGTGCCAGTAGTCAACAGCCCAGTGAGCAGTTCTTC. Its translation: CASSQQPSEQFF.